This T cell receptor beta chain was captured in a study of blood T cell repertoires in COVID-19. On the study more broadly: Sites in the United States, Italy and Spain provided acute and convalescent COVID-19 samples. From T cells, B-cell-depleted T cells, or PBMCs came the material, which was cDNA or gDNA.

Authors' processing steps: Reference gene primer amplification gave estimated nucleated cell counts. Libraries were prepared by immunoSEQ multiplex PCR; TCRdb keeps only in-frame clonotypes and omits some of them. V, J and clone size are those of that table, while D and trimming were read from the DNA. Of under 300,000 clones in the sample, around 89% were seen once. A single count supports this clone. The V and J ends lost 5 bases and 5 bases, in that order; junction bases with no gene match: 5. The germline CDR1 and CDR2 sequences are SGHAT and FQNNGV. The CDR3 is 13 residues long. The sequencing sample was made of PBMCs or T cells enriched from blood (not recorded which). This clonotype was obtained from a woman between 18 and 29 years old who had recovered from COVID-19. The gene calls are TRBV11-2 and TRBJ1-2; 7 bases match TRBD1. CDR3 protein: CASSDQGDYGYTF. CDR3 bases: TGTGCCAGCAGCGATCAGGGGGATTATGGCTACACCTTC.